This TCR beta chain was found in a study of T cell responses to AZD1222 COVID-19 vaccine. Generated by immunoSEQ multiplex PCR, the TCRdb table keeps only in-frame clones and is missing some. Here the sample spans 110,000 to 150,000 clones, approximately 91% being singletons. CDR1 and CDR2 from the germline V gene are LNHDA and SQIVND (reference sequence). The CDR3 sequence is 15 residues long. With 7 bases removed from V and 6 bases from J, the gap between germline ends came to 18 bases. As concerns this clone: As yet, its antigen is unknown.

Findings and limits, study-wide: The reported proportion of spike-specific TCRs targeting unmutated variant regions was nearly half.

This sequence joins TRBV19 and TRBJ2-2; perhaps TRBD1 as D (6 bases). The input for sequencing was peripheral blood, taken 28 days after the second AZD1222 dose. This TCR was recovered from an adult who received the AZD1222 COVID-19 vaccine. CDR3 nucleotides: TGTGCCAGTACCCGGACAGTCGGGATAGCCGGGGAGCTGTTTTTT. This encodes CASTRTVGIAGELFF.